These T cell receptor beta chains were read from a single sample in a study of blood T cell repertoires in COVID-19. Measured with immunoSEQ multiplex PCR; TCRdb has only the in-frame clones, and not every one. The profile covers roughly 20,000 clones, with around 90% appearing a single time and less than 7.5% taken by the ten largest. Material for sequencing was peripheral blood. The receptors were gathered from a woman of 80 years or more with active COVID-19. The CDR3 runs from the conserved cysteine through the conserved F or W. A D gene is named only where the DNA matches it firmly. Only some rows state a clone size, as once, few, many or a class for expanded clones.

>TRBV18|NA|TRBJ2-5|TRBD2
CASSPLAGDIQETQYF
TGTGCCAGCTCACCCCTAGCGGGGGACATCCAAGAGACCCAGTACTTC
>TRBV24-1|NA|TRBJ1-5|NA
CATSPRVRSLSGISNQPQHF
TGTGCCACCAGCCCCCGGGTACGTTCATTGTCAGGGATTAGCAATCAGCCCCAGCATTTT
>TRBV25-1|NA|TRBJ2-2|TRBD2
CASSEGTSGYTGELFF
TGTGCCAGCAGTGAGGGGACTAGCGGATACACCGGGGAGCTGTTTTTT
>TRBV2|NA|TRBJ2-3|TRBD1
CASTTGVTDTQYF
TGTGCCAGCACGACAGGGGTCACAGATACGCAGTATTTT
>TRBV7-3|NA|TRBJ1-2|TRBD1
CASSLLGQGAYGYTF
TGTGCCAGCAGCTTACTAGGACAGGGGGCATATGGCTACACCTTC
>TRBV27|NA|TRBJ1-1|NA
CASSLAGLNTEAFF
TGTGCCAGCAGTTTAGCAGGTCTGAACACTGAAGCTTTCTTT
>TRBV10-3|NA|TRBJ2-7|TRBD2
CAIRISGGAYEQYF
TGTGCCATCAGGATTAGCGGGGGGGCCTACGAGCAGTACTTC
>TRBV7-2|NA|TRBJ2-7|TRBD1
CASSPGTGVYEQYF
TGTGCCAGCAGCCCCGGGACAGGGGTCTACGAGCAGTACTTC
>TRBV5-1|NA|TRBJ2-7|TRBD1
CASSLATGAMGEQYF
TGCGCCAGCAGCTTGGCGACAGGGGCGATGGGCGAGCAGTACTTC
>TRBV29-1|NA|TRBJ2-6|NA
CSAPLGGSGANVLTF
TGCAGCGCCCCCTTGGGGGGATCTGGGGCCAACGTCCTGACTTTC
>TRBV5-8|NA|TRBJ2-5|NA
CASSREETQYF
TGTGCCAGCAGCCGCGAAGAGACCCAGTACTTC
>TRBV7-6|NA|TRBJ2-7|TRBD1
CASSPGGVLGEQYF
TGTGCCAGCAGCCCAGGGGGAGTCCTGGGGGAGCAGTACTTC
>TRBV27|NA|TRBJ2-7|TRBD1
CASSFRTGTYEQYF
TGTGCCAGCAGTTTCCGGACAGGAACCTACGAGCAGTACTTC
>TRBV6-5|NA|TRBJ2-1|TRBD1
CAVGTGENEQFF
TGTGCCGTCGGGACAGGGGAAAATGAGCAGTTCTTC
>TRBV4-2|NA|TRBJ2-7|NA
CASSQEAGAGQYF
TGTGCCAGCAGCCAAGAGGCGGGGGCCGGGCAGTACTTC
>TRBV6-5|NA|TRBJ1-2|TRBD1
CASSYSWGTGNYGYTF
TGTGCCAGCAGTTACTCGTGGGGGACAGGGAACTATGGCTACACCTTC
>TRBV7-3|NA|TRBJ2-7|TRBD1
CASSLDGTESSRRYF
TGTGCCAGCAGCTTAGACGGGACAGAGTCCTCACGACGGTACTTC
>TRBV19|few|TRBJ1-6|TRBD1
CASTPRDRGNSPLHF
TGTGCCAGTACTCCGAGGGACAGGGGTAATTCACCCCTCCACTTT
>TRBV15|NA|TRBJ2-3|TRBD1
CATSTGDRSWFTDTQYF
TGTGCCACCAGCACCGGGGACAGATCCTGGTTTACAGATACGCAGTATTTT
>TRBV6-5|NA|TRBJ1-1|NA
CASSSDYGLNTEAFF
TGTGCCAGCAGCTCGGATTACGGGTTGAACACTGAAGCTTTCTTT
>TRBV6-5|NA|TRBJ1-1|NA
CASSYRYDRRAFF
TGTGCCAGCAGTTACCGTTACGACAGGAGGGCTTTCTTT
>TRBV6-5|NA|TRBJ1-1|TRBD1
CASRNRGMNTEAFF
TGTGCCAGCAGAAACAGGGGAATGAACACTGAAGCTTTCTTT
>TRBV5-4|once|TRBJ2-7|TRBD2
CASSRGLAGSYEQYF
TGTGCCAGCAGCAGGGGATTAGCGGGGTCCTACGAGCAGTACTTC
>TRBV6-5|NA|TRBJ1-2|NA
CASSYTRTGGSYGYTF
TGTGCCAGCAGTTACACAAGGACGGGGGGTTCCTATGGCTACACCTTC
>TRBV11-2|few|TRBJ2-7|NA
CASSGPPGEQYF
TGTGCCAGCAGCGGTCCACCGGGCGAGCAGTACTTC
>TRBV18|once|TRBJ1-4|TRBD1
CASSSRQGSNEKLFF
TGTGCCAGCTCATCCCGACAGGGAAGCAATGAAAAACTGTTTTTT
>TRBV6-5|NA|TRBJ2-7|NA
CASSYRGVPSYEQYF
TGTGCCAGCAGTTACCGCGGGGTCCCTTCCTACGAGCAGTACTTC
>TRBV20-1|NA|TRBJ2-1|NA
CSQLAYNEQFF
TGCAGTCAACTAGCCTACAATGAGCAGTTCTTC
>TRBV6-2/TRBV6-3|NA|TRBJ1-5|NA
CASSFGERLTGNQPQHF
TGTGCCAGCAGTTTCGGGGAGAGGTTAACGGGCAATCAGCCCCAGCATTTT
>TRBV11-1|NA|TRBJ2-5|TRBD2
CASSLEYSGGGETQYF
TGTGCCAGCAGCTTAGAATATAGCGGGGGGGGAGAGACCCAGTACTTC
>TRBV19|once|TRBJ2-7|TRBD2
CASSSGLAAAYEQYF
TGTGCCAGTAGTTCCGGACTAGCGGCAGCCTACGAGCAGTACTTC
>TRBV18|NA|TRBJ1-1|NA
CASSTGMNTEAFF
TGTGCCAGCTCAACAGGGATGAACACTGAAGCTTTCTTT
>TRBV7-2|NA|TRBJ1-5|TRBD1
CASSVGTGGNQPQHF
TGTGCCAGCAGCGTAGGGACAGGCGGGAATCAGCCCCAGCATTTT
>TRBV3-1/TRBV3-2|NA|TRBJ1-2|NA
CASSPRGRGGEEGYTF
TGTGCCAGCAGCCCCCGGGGTAGGGGGGGAGAAGAGGGCTACACCTTC
>TRBV7-9|few|TRBJ1-5|NA
CASSLETGGSWQPQHF
TGTGCCAGCAGCTTAGAGACGGGGGGGAGTTGGCAGCCCCAGCATTTT
>TRBV11-2|NA|TRBJ2-7|NA
CASSILTGSEQYF
TGTGCCAGCAGCATCCTTACGGGGTCCGAGCAGTACTTC
>TRBV5-1|NA|TRBJ2-1|NA
CASSLGAGNSYNEQFF
TGCGCCAGCAGCTTGGGGGCGGGGAACTCCTACAATGAGCAGTTCTTC
>TRBV4-2|NA|TRBJ1-5|TRBD1
CASSQDTGQGLQPQHF
TGTGCCAGCAGCCAAGATACGGGACAGGGTTTGCAGCCCCAGCATTTT
>TRBV7-8|NA|TRBJ1-4|TRBD1
CASSLAPFDRDPFF
TGTGCCAGCAGCTTAGCGCCGTTTGACAGGGATCCGTTTTTT
>TRBV7-2|NA|TRBJ1-1|NA
CASSLASGWGGRNTEAFF
TGTGCCAGCAGCTTAGCCTCAGGATGGGGCGGGAGGAACACTGAAGCTTTCTTT
>TRBV6-5|few|TRBJ2-3|NA
CASSYSRPLTDTQYF
TGTGCCAGCAGTTACAGCAGGCCCCTCACAGATACGCAGTATTTT